These 25 T cell receptor beta chains originate from one sample sequenced in a study of prognosis after radiotherapy for stage I lung cancer. Using two-round multiplex PCR, the authors amplified TCR beta CDR3 from genomic DNA. Amplification in first-round PCR relied on primers specific to each TRBV and TRBJ gene. In TCRdb, the multiplex PCR reads were re-called with MiXCR into one record per CDR3 protein. This sample yields approximately 11,000 distinct CDR3 sequences, of which approximately 36% are seen a single time; approximately 50% belongs to the top ten. The sample was PBMCs, taken before or after stereotactic body radiation therapy (not recorded which). The receptors originated from a donor aged 50 or older with non-small cell lung cancer.

This clonotype ranks as medium-sized. CDR3 in DNA: TGTGCCAGCAGCAACACAGATACGCAGTATTTT. Encoded protein: CASSNTDTQYF. V and J are TRBV6-1 and TRBJ2-3; no definite D call. Germline V CDR1 and CDR2: MNHNS, SASEGT. The CDR3 sequence is 11 residues long. V dropped 6 bases and J dropped 2 bases, with 3 bases sitting between them.

The chain uses TRBV6-1 and TRBJ1-5; no reliable D call. Germline V lookup: CDR1 MNHNS, CDR2 SASEGT. The ends were cut back, 7 bases at V and 6 bases at J, with 13 bases in the middle. This CDR3 comprises 13 residues. CDR3 protein: CASTSLSGQPQHF. DNA of the CDR3: TGTGCCAGCACCTCCCTGTCCGGTCAGCCCCAGCATTTT.

This clonotype was recorded at least ten times. This may be a read error, as it is one base from a much larger clone. The chain combines TRBV7-2 with TRBJ2-5, with 14 bases that match TRBD2. Trimming removed 6 bases from V and 0 bases from J; junction bases left unmatched: 24. CDR1 is SGHTA and CDR2 is FQGNSA in the germline V gene. This CDR3 has 23 residues. CDR3 sequence reads: CASSLGRHRTSGRTKMNQETQYF. The CDR3 DNA is TGTGCCAGCAGTCTAGGACGCCATCGGACTAGCGGGAGGACTAAAATGAACCAAGAGACCCAGTACTTC.

The genes are TRBV5-5 and TRBJ2-5; perhaps TRBD1 as D (5 bases). CDR1 and CDR2 (germline): SGHKS, YYEKEE (reference sequence). The V end lost 0 bases, the J end lost 7 bases, and 16 bases lay between the germline ends. The CDR3 runs 15 residues. The CDR3 sequence is CASSLAPDSSWTQYF. The CDR3 nucleotides are TGTGCCAGCAGCTTGGCTCCCGACAGTTCTTGGACCCAGTACTTC.

The CDR3 here is CASRMGGESDTQYF. Written as DNA, the CDR3 is TGTGCCAGCAGAATGGGGGGGGAATCAGATACGCAGTATTTT. V usage is TRBV2 and J usage is TRBJ2-3; 7 nucleotides match TRBD2. The CDR3 runs to 14 residues. V was clipped by 6 bases and J by 4 bases; unmatched bases: 7. Germline CDR1 is SNHLY and CDR2 is FYNNEI.

This clonotype was counted ten times or more. The genes are TRBV20-1 and TRBJ2-3; 7 bases agree with TRBD2. Germline trimming cut 6 bases from V and 1 base from J; bases unmatched to any gene: 13. This CDR3 is built from 16 residues. From germline, CDR1 is DFQATT and CDR2 SNEGSKA (reference sequence). Here the CDR3 reads CSARAGPRGGTDTQYF. DNA of the CDR3: TGCAGTGCGCGAGCGGGACCTCGGGGGGGCACAGATACGCAGTATTTT.

Many counts were recorded for this clonotype. The rearrangement links TRBV20-1 to TRBJ2-1; 8 bases fit TRBD2. V trimming: 3 bases; J trimming: 1 base; junction bases outside the gene matches: 5. The V gene's germline CDR1 is DFQATT and CDR2 SNEGSKA (reference sequence). The CDR3 runs to 15 residues. The CDR3 sequence: CSARGTGGSYNEQFF. The CDR3 DNA reads as TGCAGTGCTAGGGGCACGGGGGGGTCCTACAATGAGCAGTTCTTC.

This clonotype was observed at least ten times. The CDR3 is CASSYRLGYEQYV. CDR3 DNA: TGTGCCAGCAGTTATAGGCTGGGGTACGAGCAGTACGTC. This chain joins TRBV14 and TRBJ2-7; no firm D call. The CDR3 extends over 13 amino acids. V was clipped by 6 bases and J by 4 bases, with 13 bases between them. Germline values: CDR1 SGHDN, CDR2 FVKESK.

The chain joins TRBV9 to TRBJ2-1, with D tentatively TRBD2 (5 bases). V lost 4 bases to trimming and J lost 0 bases, with 14 bases between them. Looked up from germline, CDR1 is SGDLS and CDR2 is YYNGEE. The CDR3 sequence is 16 residues long. The CDR3 nucleotides read TGTGCCAGCAGCACGCAAACCGGGAACTCCTACAATGAGCAGTTCTTC. Translating gives CASSTQTGNSYNEQFF.

A note on this clonotype: One base away lies a much larger clone, so this may be a sequencing read error. V gene TRBV24-1 combines with J gene TRBJ2-1; a possible D gene is TRBD1 (6 bases). The CDR3 is 12 amino acids. The germline V gene encodes CDR1 KGHDR and CDR2 SFDVKD. This CDR3 reads CASRGSYNDQFF. The CDR3 DNA sequence: TGTGCCAGCAGGGGTTCCTACAATGATCAGTTCTTC.

With respect to this clonotype: A far larger clone lies a single base away; this is likely a read error. This chain uses TRBV7-9 with TRBJ2-5, with 7 bases matching TRBD1. This CDR3 is 13 amino acids long. Germline assignment: CDR1 SEHNR and CDR2 FQNEAQ (reference sequence). CDR3 protein: CASSGTVYNEKFF. The CDR3 DNA sequence: TGTGCCAGCAGTGGGACAGTATACAATGAGAAGTTCTTC.

In regard to this clonotype: One end of the junction does not line up with germline, which may come from a read error. The chain carries TRBV28 and TRBJ1-1; tentative D call: TRBD1 (5 bases). Per the germline V gene, CDR1 is MDHEN and CDR2 is SYDVKM. The CDR3 has 12 amino acids. CDR3 nucleotide sequence: TGTGCCAGCAGTCCCCCGCCAGGGTTTGGAGTCTTT. This translates into CASSPPPGFGVF.

Many counts were recorded for this clonotype. J is TRBJ2-2 and V is TRBV6-2 or TRBV6-3, with 8 bases lining up with TRBD1. The CDR3 totals 18 residues. From germline, CDR1 is MNHEY and CDR2 SVGEGT. J gave up 3 bases and V 2 bases, and 11 bases lay outside the gene matches. In nucleotides, the CDR3 is TGTGCCAGCAGTTACCCCGTAGTCAGGACAGGGTACACCGGGGAGCTGTTTTTT. Translated: CASSYPVVRTGYTGELFF.

This clonotype was detected ten times or more. A much larger clone differs by one base, so this may be a read error. This chain links TRBV24-1 with TRBJ2-1; D possibly corresponds to TRBD1 (6 bases). CDR3 size: 16 residues. Per the germline V gene, CDR1 is KGHDR and CDR2 is SFDVKD. CDR3 bases: TGTGCCACCAGTGATAGGACAGCTGTCCTTTACAATGAGCAGCTCTTC. Translation: CATSDRTAVLYNEQLF.

The chain uses TRBV18 and TRBJ1-1; 7 nucleotides agree with TRBD1. The CDR3 runs 15 residues. V lost 6 bases to trimming and J lost 1 base; unmatched junction nucleotides: 8. Germline V CDR1 and CDR2: KGHSH, LQKENI. CDR3 region: CASSPDRTQNTEAFF. Here the CDR3 DNA reads TGTGCCAGCTCCCCGGACAGGACACAGAACACTGAAGCTTTCTTT. Complete variable domain (other parts from reference TRBV18 and TRBJ1-1): NAGVMQNPRHLVRRRGQEARLRCSPMKGHSHVYWYRQLPEEGLKFMVYLQKENIIDESGMPKERFSAEFPKEGPSILRIQQVVRGDSAAYFCASSPDRTQNTEAFFGQGTRLTVV.

This clonotype rates as medium-sized. This chain connects TRBV6-4 to TRBJ1-2; weak D call: TRBD1 (6 bases). Germline V gene lookup returns CDR1 MRHNA and CDR2 SNTAGT. V lost 4 bases to trimming and J lost 2 bases, with 11 bases between them. CDR3 length: 14 amino acids. DNA of the CDR3: TGTGCCAGCAGTGCCGGGGGCAGCAACTATGGCTACACCTTC. Its translation: CASSAGGSNYGYTF.

This clonotype was recorded many times. The chain links TRBV12-3 or TRBV12-4 to TRBJ1-1; no firm D call. V lost 3 bases, J lost 1 base, and 12 bases lay in between. This CDR3 region has 15 residues. CDR3 nucleotides: TGTGCCAGCAGTTTCGATCAGCCTGGGAACACTGAAGCTTTCTTT. Its translation: CASSFDQPGNTEAFF.

The chain couples TRBV12-3 or TRBV12-4 to TRBJ1-2; D call uncertain. The CDR3 sequence is 13 residues long. V lost 1 base and J lost 2, with 5 bases in between. CDR3 loop: CASSLVRNYGYTF. The CDR3 DNA reads as TGTGCCAGCAGTTTAGTACGGAACTATGGCTACACCTTC.

This clonotype has ten or more counts. This sequence joins TRBV13 and TRBJ2-7, with D unclear. Germline V gives CDR1 PRHDT, CDR2 FYEKMQ (reference sequence). The CDR3 is 13 residues long. V was clipped by 0 bases and J by 3 bases, with 6 bases between them. CDR3 in DNA: TGTGCCAGCAGCTTAGGCCAGGACTACGAGCAGTACGTC. Its translation is CASSLGQDYEQYV.

There are many counts of this clonotype. This sequence joins TRBV30 and TRBJ2-1, with D possibly being TRBD2 (5 bases). Germline CDR1 is GTSNPN and CDR2 is SVGIG (reference sequence). The CDR3 totals 15 residues. The V gene lost 2 bases and the J gene lost 6 bases, with 17 bases spanning the gap. The CDR3: CAWSLGLLGSNEQFF. In nucleotides, the CDR3 is TGTGCCTGGAGTCTCGGACTCCTAGGCAGCAATGAGCAGTTCTTC.

There are many counts of this clonotype. The J gene is TRBJ2-1, the V gene TRBV5-6, with 8 bases that match TRBD2. Per germline, CDR1 SGHDT and CDR2 YYEEEE. The CDR3 covers 15 residues. V was clipped by 2 bases and J by 5 bases; unmatched bases: 6. The CDR3 loop reads CASSLTGGRDNEQFF. CDR3 sequence (DNA): TGTGCCAGCAGCTTAACGGGAGGGAGGGACAATGAGCAGTTCTTC.

To note about this clonotype: A clone one base away is much larger, so this may be a read error. V is TRBV6-2 or TRBV6-3 and J is TRBJ2-5; D ambiguous. The length of the CDR3 is 13 residues. V lost 5 bases and J 7 bases, leaving 14 bases between the germline ends. Germline V gene lookup returns CDR1 MNHEY and CDR2 SVGEGT. The CDR3 loop reads CASSLCLKGTQYF. For the CDR3, the DNA is TGTGCCAGCAGTCTGTGTTTAAAAGGGACCCAGTACTTC.

As for this clonotype: The junction departs from the called germline gene at one end, perhaps through a read error. The chain carries TRBV7-6 and TRBJ2-5, with D perhaps matching TRBD1 (5 bases). Germline V gives CDR1 SGHVS, CDR2 FNYEAQ. The CDR3 length is 15 residues. The chain's CDR3 is CSSRHGASSVETQYF. As DNA, the CDR3 is TGTTCCAGCAGACATGGGGCGTCGTCGGTAGAGACCCAGTACTTC.

Of note for this clonotype: Compared with germline, one end of the junction differs, possibly owing to a read error. The V gene is TRBV6-2 or TRBV6-3, the J gene TRBJ2-2; D not certain. Germline assignment: CDR1 MNHEY and CDR2 SVGEGT. The CDR3 length is 15 residues. In DNA form, the CDR3 reads TGTGCCAGCAGTTACAGGGCCCAAAACACCTGGGAGCTGTTTTTT. Translating it yields CASSYRAQNTWELFF.

This clonotype was observed at least ten times. This sequence joins TRBV7-9 and TRBJ2-2; 7 nucleotides match TRBD1. The CDR3 has 15 amino acids. With V trimmed by 1 base and J by 7 bases, 6 bases remained unmatched. The germline gives CDR1 SEHNR, CDR2 FQNEAQ (reference sequence). For the CDR3, the DNA is TGTGCCAGCAGCTTAGGACAGGGACGTGGCGGGGAGCTGTTTTTT. This gives the protein CASSLGQGRGGELFF.